Presented here are 20 T cell receptor beta chains from one specimen sequenced in a study of STAT5B mutations in CD4+ large granular lymphocyte leukemia (dated by TCRdb to the early 2020s). The library was built by means of the immunoSEQ multiplex PCR assay. The immuneACCESS repertoire file appears here via TCRdb, limited to in-frame rearrangements. These files lack a portion of the clones; in checked studies, under half of the deficit traces to unresolved V genes, and the cause of the others is not known. The sample table lists around 30,000 clones, roughly 70% of them with a count of one. 2% of the sample comes from the top ten. Specimen: CD4+ T cells from blood buffy coats. These receptors all come from a human donor in good health.

V gene TRBV7-9 combines with J gene TRBJ1-4, with TRBD1 matching 9 bases. Trimming at V came to 5 bases and at J to 5 bases, leaving 6 bases not matched to a gene. The CDR3 covers 15 residues. Germline CDR1 and CDR2: SEHNR and FQNEAQ (reference sequence). This CDR3 is CASSLGDRENEKLFF. Written as DNA, the CDR3 is TGTGCCAGCAGCCTGGGGGACAGGGAAAATGAAAAACTGTTTTTT.

In this sample, this clone turned up a few times. The V and J genes are TRBV7-2 and TRBJ1-6; no definite D call. In germline, CDR1 is SGHTA, CDR2 FQGNSA. The CDR3 loop spans 12 amino acids. V lost 5 bases and J lost 7, with 6 bases in between. This CDR3 reads CASSVNNSPLHF. In nucleotides, the CDR3 is TGTGCCAGCAGCGTAAACAATTCACCCCTCCACTTT.

The chain uses TRBV9 and TRBJ2-1, with 8 bases aligning to TRBD2. The CDR3 extends over 14 amino acids. The junction had 3 bases not matched to a gene; V was cut back by 3 bases and J by 4 bases. Germline CDR1 SGDLS, CDR2 YYNGEE. Here the CDR3 DNA reads TGTGCCAGCAGCGCACTAGCGGCGTACAATGAGCAGTTCTTC. Translating it yields CASSALAAYNEQFF.

Written as DNA, the CDR3 is TGCGCCAGCAGCCAAGATGGGGGTCGCGAGCAGTACTTC. It encodes CASSQDGGREQYF. The J gene is TRBJ2-7, the V gene TRBV4-3; D tentatively reads TRBD1 or TRBD2 (5 bases each). The germline V gene has CDR1 LGHNA and CDR2 YSLEER. V was clipped by 0 bases and J by 6 bases, with 9 bases between them. The CDR3 contains 13 residues.

The DNA of the CDR3 is TGTGCCAGCAGCCCCGACGGCTTCTACGAGCAGTACTTC. It codes for CASSPDGFYEQYF. The chain joins TRBV7-2 to TRBJ2-7; the D is unclear. The CDR3 length is 13 residues. The V end was cut by 5 bases, the J end by 3 bases, with 11 bases between. The germline V gene encodes CDR1 SGHTA and CDR2 FQGNSA.

The chain couples TRBV29-1 to TRBJ2-2, with TRBD1 matching over 9 bases. The CDR3 has 15 amino acids. From germline, CDR1 is SQVTM and CDR2 ANQGSEA. The trim removed 6 bases at V and 2 bases at J, leaving 7 bases unmatched. The CDR3 spells CSVSRDRVNTGELFF. The CDR3 DNA follows: TGCAGCGTCAGCCGGGACAGGGTAAACACCGGGGAGCTGTTTTTT.

The V call is TRBV2, the J call TRBJ1-6; D is undetermined. V lost 7 bases and J 9 bases, leaving 16 bases between the germline ends. CDR1 SNHLY and CDR2 FYNNEI come from the germline V gene. There are 14 residues in the CDR3. CDR3 DNA sequence: TGTGCCAGCACCGAGGATACGTTTTCTTCACCCCTCCACTTT. Its protein is CASTEDTFSSPLHF.

J is TRBJ1-1 and V is TRBV12-1; no check of the table's D call, TRBD1, against the DNA was made. TRBV12-1 is a recognized pseudogene. This CDR3 comprises 15 residues. The CDR3, as DNA: TGTGCCAACCACTATATAGGGGGAGTGAGGACTGAAGCTTTCTTT. Encoded protein: CANHYIGGVRTEAFF.

Only one count was recorded for this clone. The gene calls are TRBV5-1 and TRBJ1-6; TRBD1 aligns across 8 bases. V shed 4 bases, J shed 6 bases, and the junction held 6 bases outside the gene matches. The germline gives CDR1 SGHRS, CDR2 YFSETQ. The CDR3 is 15 residues long. The CDR3 sequence is CASSLDRVLNSPLHF. In DNA form, the CDR3 reads TGCGCCAGCAGCCTGGACAGGGTCCTTAATTCACCCCTCCACTTT.

About this clone itself: At one end, the junction sequence differs from germline, possibly due to a read error. This chain connects TRBV2 to TRBJ1-1; D not certain. The CDR3 loop spans 13 amino acids. Germline-derived CDR1 and CDR2 are SNHLY and FYNNEI. CDR3 DNA: TGTGCCAGCAGTGAATTATCACAAACTGAGGCTTTCTTT. Its protein product is CASSELSQTEAFF.

V gene TRBV9 combines with J gene TRBJ2-5; D may match TRBD1 or TRBD2 (5 bases each). This CDR3 spans 15 amino acids. The ends were cut back, 7 bases at V and 1 base at J, with 17 bases in the middle. CDR1 SGDLS and CDR2 YYNGEE come from the germline V gene. The CDR3 bases are TGTGCCAGCGGCCCTGGGGTGAGGGGCCAAGAGACCCAGTACTTC. Translation gives CASGPGVRGQETQYF.

The chain carries TRBV4-1 and TRBJ1-3, with D possibly being TRBD1 (5 bases). The germline gives CDR1 MGHRA, CDR2 YSYEKL. This CDR3 is built from 16 residues. V was shortened by 2 bases and J by 0 bases, with 11 bases between the two germline ends. In DNA form, the CDR3 reads TGCGCCAGCAGCCAACCCCCAGGGAGCTCTGGAAACACCATATATTTT. Translated, it gives CASSQPPGSSGNTIYF.

This clone was seen a few times. V and J are TRBV28 and TRBJ1-2; 8 bases are a match to TRBD1. The CDR3 is 14 residues long. Germline V CDR1 and CDR2: MDHEN, SYDVKM. V lost 3 bases to trimming and J lost 10 bases; unmatched junction nucleotides: 10. CDR3 in amino acids: CASSLDVRGQAYTF. The CDR3 DNA is TGTGCCAGCAGTTTGGATGTCAGGGGGCAGGCCTACACCTTC.

This sequence joins TRBV16 and TRBJ1-5; D possibly corresponds to TRBD1 (5 bases). Germline values: CDR1 KGHSY, CDR2 FQNENV. The CDR3 is 14 amino acids. The V end lost 3 bases, the J end lost 7 bases, and 13 bases lay between the germline ends. The CDR3 region is CASSQGRVKQPQHF. The CDR3 region has the DNA TGTGCCAGCAGCCAGGGCAGGGTCAAGCAGCCCCAGCATTTT. Using reference TRBV16 and TRBJ1-5 for the parts outside the CDR3, the full variable domain is GEEVAQTPKHLVRGEGQKAKLYCAPIKGHSYVFWYQQVLKNEFKFLISFQNENVFDETGMPKERFSAKCLPNSPCSLEIQATKLEDSAVYFCASSQGRVKQPQHFGDGTRLSIL.

This chain joins TRBV29-1 and TRBJ1-1; D unresolved. The CDR3 has 12 residues. Germline V gene data show CDR1 as SQVTM and CDR2 as ANQGSEA. V lost 4 bases to trimming and J lost 4 bases, with 10 bases between them. The chain's CDR3 is CSVVRQATEAFF. In DNA, the CDR3 is TGCAGCGTTGTAAGGCAGGCCACTGAAGCTTTCTTT.

V usage is TRBV7-9 and J usage is TRBJ2-3; perhaps D is TRBD1 or TRBD2 (5 bases each). V was clipped by 1 base and J by 2 bases, with 10 bases between them. Germline values: CDR1 SEHNR, CDR2 FQNEAQ (reference sequence). The CDR3 has 15 amino acids. CDR3 nucleotides: TGTGCCAGCAGCTTAGATCCCGGGACCACAGATACGCAGTATTTT. Translation gives CASSLDPGTTDTQYF.

The chain combines TRBV14 with TRBJ1-2, with D possibly matching TRBD1 (5 bases). Deletions cut 1 base from V and 7 bases from J, with 13 bases between. The CDR3 covers 14 residues. Looked up from germline, CDR1 is SGHDN and CDR2 is FVKESK. CDR3 sequence: CASSQVGGRAGYTF. CDR3 sequence (DNA): TGTGCCAGCAGCCAAGTTGGCGGCAGGGCTGGCTACACCTTC.

The chain links TRBV5-6 to TRBJ2-3, with D unresolved. V gave up 4 bases and J gave up 6 bases, with 9 bases separating them. Germline loops: CDR1 SGHDT, CDR2 YYEEEE. The CDR3 is made up of 12 amino acids. The CDR3 DNA is TGTGCCAGCAGCCCGGCTATGGATACGCAGTATTTT. Translated, it gives CASSPAMDTQYF.

V is TRBV10-3 and J is TRBJ2-7, with a possible D match to TRBD2 (6 bases). Germline CDR1 reads ENHRY; CDR2 reads SYGVKD. The CDR3 contains 13 residues. With 4 bases removed from V and 3 bases from J, the gap between germline ends came to 10 bases. The DNA of the CDR3 is TGTGCCATCAGTGGGGGGGACCTCTACGAGCAGTACTTC. As protein: CAISGGDLYEQYF.

There are a few counts of this clone. The chain has TRBV28 and TRBJ1-5; TRBD1 matches at 8 bases. CDR3 length equals 15 residues. The V gene end was trimmed by 3 bases and the J gene end by 5 bases; junction bases not matched to a gene: 6. CDR1 is MDHEN and CDR2 is SYDVKM in the germline V gene. Written as DNA, the CDR3 is TGTGCCAGCAGTTTGTTCAGGGGGCGTGATCAGCCCCAGCATTTT. Its translation: CASSLFRGRDQPQHF.